What follows are 9 T cell receptor beta chains derived from one specimen sequenced in a study of PD-1 blockade in mismatch repair-deficient tumors. Some clones are missing from TCRdb's copy, which holds only in-frame ones; the method was immunoSEQ multiplex PCR. The sample lists roughly 37,000 clones, approximately 88% occurring once. This specimen consisted of PBMCs, obtained roughly 39 weeks after starting pembrolizumab. These receptors all come from an adult with mismatch repair-deficient cancer.

This clone was observed a few times. This chain joins TRBV5-4 and TRBJ2-7; 7 bases are shared with TRBD2. CDR3 length: 16 amino acids. V lost 3 bases, J lost 2 bases, and 11 bases stayed unmatched. CDR1 SGHNT and CDR2 YYREEE come from the germline V gene (reference sequence). This CDR3 reads CASSSIGGSGAYEQYF. CDR3 bases: TGTGCCAGCAGCTCGATCGGCGGGAGTGGGGCCTACGAGCAGTACTTC.

The table lists this clone with a count of one. CDR3 sequence (DNA): TGTGCCAGCAGCACCTTACTAGCGGGAGGGCCCGAGCAGTACTTC. The encoded protein is CASSTLLAGGPEQYF. The J gene is TRBJ2-7, the V gene TRBV11-2, with 13 bases aligning to TRBD2. Trimming removed 5 bases from V and 6 bases from J; junction bases left unmatched: 7. This CDR3 is built from 15 residues. Germline CDR1 reads SGHAT; CDR2 reads FQNNGV.

This chain links TRBV6-4 with TRBJ2-1, with TRBD2 matching 12 bases. The CDR3 length is 20 residues. Germline V gene sequence: CDR1 MRHNA, CDR2 SNTAGT. Trimming removed 0 bases from V and 0 bases from J; junction bases left unmatched: 9. CDR3 sequence: CASSDSILAGGPSSYNEQFF. The CDR3 DNA reads TGTGCCAGCAGTGACTCGATACTAGCGGGAGGCCCAAGCTCCTACAATGAGCAGTTCTTC.

V is TRBV6-5 and J is TRBJ1-2; weak D call: TRBD1 (5 bases). The V end was cut by 10 bases, the J end by 0 bases, with 9 bases between. Germline V gene data show CDR1 as MNHEY and CDR2 as SVGAGI. There are 12 residues in the CDR3. For the CDR3, the DNA is TGTGCCACACGACAGACTAACTATGGCTACACCTTC. Its protein product is CATRQTNYGYTF.

The J gene is TRBJ1-2, the V gene TRBV27, with 8 bases identical to TRBD1. The CDR3 totals 13 residues. Germline V gene lookup returns CDR1 MNHEY and CDR2 SMNVEV (reference sequence). Trimming cost V 4 bases and J 8 bases; bases outside gene matches: 6. CDR3 DNA sequence: TGTGCCAGCAGTTCACAGGGGGTTGGCGGCTACACCTTC. Its translation: CASSSQGVGGYTF.

This chain uses TRBV15 with TRBJ1-2; 9 positions agree with TRBD1. This CDR3 comprises 16 residues. Germline V CDR1 and CDR2: LNHNV, YYDKDF (reference sequence). Trimming cost V 0 bases and J 9 bases; bases outside gene matches: 11. CDR3 bases: TGTGCCACCAGCAGAGATACAGGGGGCGTTTCTGGGCGCTACACCTTC. It specifies CATSRDTGGVSGRYTF.

The gene calls are TRBV4-2 and TRBJ2-7; 12 nucleotides align to TRBD2. The CDR3 contains 16 residues. Germline-derived CDR1 and CDR2 are LGHNA and YNFKEQ. V lost 2 bases and J lost 5; bases outside the gene matches: 7. This chain's CDR3 is CASSQKLAGGGDEQYF. The CDR3 DNA is TGTGCCAGCAGCCAAAAGCTAGCGGGAGGGGGGGACGAGCAGTACTTC.

The genes are TRBV4-1 and TRBJ1-2, with a weak D call TRBD1 (5 bases). The V end lost 0 bases, the J end lost 8 bases, and 13 bases lay between the germline ends. This CDR3 has 14 amino acids. Germline V gene data show CDR1 as MGHRA and CDR2 as YSYEKL. In DNA form, the CDR3 reads TGCGCCAGCAGCCAAGATAGAAGGGGTTGGGGCTACACCTTC. As protein: CASSQDRRGWGYTF.

J is TRBJ2-7 and V is TRBV29-1, with TRBD2 identical over 10 bases. There are 15 residues in the CDR3. V gave up 1 base and J gave up 3 bases; unmatched junction bases: 6. From germline, CDR1 is SQVTM and CDR2 ANQGSEA. CDR3 residues: CSVEGRRTSGYEQYF. CDR3 nucleotides: TGCAGCGTTGAAGGTCGGAGGACTAGCGGCTACGAGCAGTACTTC.